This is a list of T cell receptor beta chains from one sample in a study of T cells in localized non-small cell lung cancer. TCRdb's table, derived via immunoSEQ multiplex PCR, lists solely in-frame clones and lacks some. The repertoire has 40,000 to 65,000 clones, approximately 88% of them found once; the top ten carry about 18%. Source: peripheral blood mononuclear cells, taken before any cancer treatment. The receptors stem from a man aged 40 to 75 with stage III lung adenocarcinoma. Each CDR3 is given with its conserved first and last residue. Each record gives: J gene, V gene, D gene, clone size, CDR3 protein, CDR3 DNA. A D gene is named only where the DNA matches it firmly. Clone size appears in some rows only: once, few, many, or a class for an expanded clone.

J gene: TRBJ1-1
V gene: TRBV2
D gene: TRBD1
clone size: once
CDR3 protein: CASSEGYRGGTEAFF
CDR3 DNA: TGTGCCAGCAGTGAAGGTTACAGGGGAGGAACTGAAGCTTTCTTT

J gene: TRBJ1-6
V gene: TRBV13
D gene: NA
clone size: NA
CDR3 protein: CASSWTVRENSPLHF
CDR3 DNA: TGTGCCAGCAGCTGGACCGTCAGGGAAAATTCACCCCTCCACTTT

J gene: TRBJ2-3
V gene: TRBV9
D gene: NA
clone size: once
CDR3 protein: CASSMRVSEDTQYF
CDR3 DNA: TGTGCCAGCAGCATGCGGGTGTCCGAAGATACGCAGTATTTT

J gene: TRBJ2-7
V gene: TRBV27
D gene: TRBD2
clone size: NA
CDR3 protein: CASSSKTSGGIVQYF
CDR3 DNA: TGTGCCAGCAGTTCAAAGACTAGCGGGGGGATTGTGCAGTACTTC

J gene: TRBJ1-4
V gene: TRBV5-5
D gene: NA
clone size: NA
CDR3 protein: CASSLGSTGEKLFF
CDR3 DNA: TGTGCCAGCAGCTTGGGGTCCACGGGGGAAAAACTGTTTTTT

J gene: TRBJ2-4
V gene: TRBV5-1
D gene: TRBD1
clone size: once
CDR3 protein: CASSWGQGVTKNIQYF
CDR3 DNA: TGCGCCAGCAGCTGGGGACAGGGTGTAACCAAAAACATTCAGTACTTC

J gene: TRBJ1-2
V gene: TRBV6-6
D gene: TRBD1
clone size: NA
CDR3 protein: CASSSRDRFNGYTF
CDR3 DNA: TGTGCCAGCAGTTCCCGGGACAGGTTCAATGGCTACACCTTC

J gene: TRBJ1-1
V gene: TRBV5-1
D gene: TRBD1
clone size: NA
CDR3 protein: CASSLAADRGTEAFF
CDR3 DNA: TGCGCCAGCAGCTTGGCGGCGGACAGGGGAACTGAAGCTTTCTTT

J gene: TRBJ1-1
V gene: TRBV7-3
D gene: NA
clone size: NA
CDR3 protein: CASSLGARGTEAFF
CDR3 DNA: TGTGCCAGCAGCTTGGGGGCGCGAGGGACTGAAGCTTTCTTT

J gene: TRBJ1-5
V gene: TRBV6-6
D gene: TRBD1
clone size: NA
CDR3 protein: CASTGTGGGVQPQHF
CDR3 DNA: TGTGCCAGCACAGGGACAGGGGGCGGCGTTCAGCCCCAGCATTTT

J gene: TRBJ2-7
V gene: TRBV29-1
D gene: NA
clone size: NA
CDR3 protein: CSVGTEPGDSYEQYF
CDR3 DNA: TGCAGCGTTGGGACCGAACCAGGTGATTCCTACGAGCAGTACTTC

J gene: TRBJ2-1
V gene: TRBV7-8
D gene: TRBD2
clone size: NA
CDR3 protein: CASSLELGGPLNEQFF
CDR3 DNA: TGTGCCAGCAGCTTAGAGCTGGGAGGGCCGCTGAATGAGCAGTTCTTC

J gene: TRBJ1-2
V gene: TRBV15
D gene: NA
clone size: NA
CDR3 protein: CATSRDQGSYYGYTF
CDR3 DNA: TGTGCCACCAGCAGAGATCAGGGGTCCTACTATGGCTACACCTTC

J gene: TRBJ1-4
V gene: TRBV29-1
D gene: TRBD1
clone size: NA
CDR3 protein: CSGGQESEKLFF
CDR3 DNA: TGCAGCGGTGGACAGGAGTCGGAAAAACTGTTTTTT

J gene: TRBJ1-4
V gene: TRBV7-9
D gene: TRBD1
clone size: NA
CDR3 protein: CASSPGRGLEKLFF
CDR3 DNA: TGTGCCAGCAGCCCCGGCAGGGGGCTTGAAAAACTGTTTTTT

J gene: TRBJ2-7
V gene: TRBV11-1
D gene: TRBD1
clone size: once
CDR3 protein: CASSAPGQHYEQYF
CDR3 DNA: TGTGCCAGCAGCGCTCCGGGACAGCACTACGAGCAGTACTTC

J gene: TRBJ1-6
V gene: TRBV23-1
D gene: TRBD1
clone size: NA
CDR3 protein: CASSHPRQGRPLHF
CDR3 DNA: TGCGCCAGCAGTCACCCCCGACAGGGGCGACCCCTCCACTTT

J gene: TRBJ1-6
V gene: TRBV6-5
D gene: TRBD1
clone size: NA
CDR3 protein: CASSPRTGPSPLHF
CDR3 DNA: TGTGCCAGCAGCCCCCGGACAGGCCCTTCACCCCTCCACTTT

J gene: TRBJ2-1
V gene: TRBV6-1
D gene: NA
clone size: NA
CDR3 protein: CASSEAHPYNEQFF
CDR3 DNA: TGTGCCAGCAGTGAAGCGCACCCTTACAATGAGCAGTTCTTC

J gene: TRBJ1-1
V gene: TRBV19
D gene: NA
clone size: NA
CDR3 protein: CASSTGIMLTEAFF
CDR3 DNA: TGTGCCAGTAGTACAGGGATTATGCTCACTGAAGCTTTCTTT

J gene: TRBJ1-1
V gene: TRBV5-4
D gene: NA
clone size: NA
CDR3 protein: CASSTALDGNTEAFF
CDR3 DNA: TGTGCCAGCAGCACGGCCCTGGACGGGAACACTGAAGCTTTCTTT

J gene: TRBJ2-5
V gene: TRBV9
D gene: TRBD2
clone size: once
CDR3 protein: CASSVDPWVAGGQTQYF
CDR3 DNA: TGTGCCAGCAGCGTAGACCCGTGGGTAGCGGGAGGACAGACCCAGTACTTC

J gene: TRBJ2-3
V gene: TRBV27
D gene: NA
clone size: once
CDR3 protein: CASSSQKGGGYTDTQYF
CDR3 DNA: TGTGCCAGCAGTTCCCAAAAGGGAGGCGGGTACACAGATACGCAGTATTTT

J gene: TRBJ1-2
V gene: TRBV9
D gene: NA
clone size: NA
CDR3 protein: CASSVESLGSAYGYTF
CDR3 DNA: TGTGCCAGCAGCGTAGAGTCTTTGGGCAGTGCGTATGGCTACACCTTC

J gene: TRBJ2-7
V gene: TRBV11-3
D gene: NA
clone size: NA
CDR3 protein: CASTTPGSSYEQYF
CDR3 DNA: TGTGCCAGCACGACCCCCGGTTCCTCCTACGAGCAGTACTTC

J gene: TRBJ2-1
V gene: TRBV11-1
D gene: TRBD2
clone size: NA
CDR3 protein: CASSPLAGGFNEQFF
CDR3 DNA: TGTGCCAGCAGCCCACTAGCGGGAGGCTTCAATGAGCAGTTCTTC

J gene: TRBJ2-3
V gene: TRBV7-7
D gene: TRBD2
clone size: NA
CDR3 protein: CASSLGLAGGADTQYF
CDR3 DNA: TGTGCCAGCAGCCTAGGACTAGCGGGAGGGGCAGATACGCAGTATTTT

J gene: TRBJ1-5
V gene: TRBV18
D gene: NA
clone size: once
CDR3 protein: CASSPPFRGPQHF
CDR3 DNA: TGTGCCAGCTCACCACCCTTCAGGGGGCCCCAGCATTTT

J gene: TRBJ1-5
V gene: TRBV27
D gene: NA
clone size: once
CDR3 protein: CASSLYGVSNQPQHF
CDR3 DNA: TGTGCCAGCAGTTTGTACGGGGTTAGCAATCAGCCCCAGCATTTT

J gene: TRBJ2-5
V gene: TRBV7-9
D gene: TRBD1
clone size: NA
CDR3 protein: CASSRTGAYETQYF
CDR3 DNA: TGTGCCAGCAGCCGGACAGGGGCTTATGAGACCCAGTACTTC

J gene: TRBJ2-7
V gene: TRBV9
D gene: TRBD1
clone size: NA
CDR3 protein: CASSTGTGSQQYF
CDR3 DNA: TGTGCCAGCAGCACCGGGACAGGGTCACAGCAGTACTTC

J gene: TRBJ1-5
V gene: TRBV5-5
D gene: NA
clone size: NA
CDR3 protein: CASSLVGEGNQPQHF
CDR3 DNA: TGTGCCAGCAGCTTGGTGGGAGAAGGCAATCAGCCCCAGCATTTT

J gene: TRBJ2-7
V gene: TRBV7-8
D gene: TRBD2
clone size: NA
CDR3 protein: CASGVRDYYEQYF
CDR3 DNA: TGTGCCAGCGGTGTCAGGGACTACTACGAGCAGTACTTC

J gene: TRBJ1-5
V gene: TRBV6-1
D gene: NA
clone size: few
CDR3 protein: CASSAEGTGGQPQHF
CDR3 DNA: TGTGCCAGCAGTGCCGAAGGGACTGGTGGTCAGCCCCAGCATTTT

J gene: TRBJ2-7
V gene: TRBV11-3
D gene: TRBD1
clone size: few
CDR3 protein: CASSPGGAASSYEQYF
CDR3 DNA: TGTGCCAGCAGTCCAGGGGGAGCGGCTTCCTCCTACGAGCAGTACTTC

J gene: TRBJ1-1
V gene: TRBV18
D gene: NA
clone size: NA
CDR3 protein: CASSPDNNGAEAFF
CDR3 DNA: TGTGCCAGCTCACCAGACAATAATGGGGCTGAAGCTTTCTTT

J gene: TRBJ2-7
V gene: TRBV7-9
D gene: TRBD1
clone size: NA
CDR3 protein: CASSSPNGTDLYEQYF
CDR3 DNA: TGTGCCAGCAGCTCCCCGAACGGGACAGACCTCTACGAGCAGTACTTC

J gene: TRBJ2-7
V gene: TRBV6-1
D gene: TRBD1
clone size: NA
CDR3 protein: CASSGGTGTYEQYF
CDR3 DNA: TGTGCCAGCAGTGGCGGGACAGGAACCTACGAGCAGTACTTC

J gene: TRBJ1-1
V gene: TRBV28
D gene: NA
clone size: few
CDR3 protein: CASSRQGENTEAFF
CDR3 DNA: TGTGCCAGCAGTCGCCAAGGGGAGAACACTGAAGCTTTCTTT

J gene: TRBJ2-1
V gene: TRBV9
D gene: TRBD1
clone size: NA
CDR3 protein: CASSVGSGTGTFGQFF
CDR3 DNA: TGTGCCAGCAGCGTAGGGAGCGGGACAGGGACATTTGGGCAGTTCTTC

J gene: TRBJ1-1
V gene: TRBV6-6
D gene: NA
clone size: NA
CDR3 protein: CASRPRGDTEAFF
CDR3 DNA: TGTGCCAGCAGGCCGCGGGGAGACACTGAAGCTTTCTTT

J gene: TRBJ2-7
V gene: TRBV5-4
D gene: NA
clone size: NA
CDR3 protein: CASSYDSYEQYF
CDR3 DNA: TGTGCCAGCAGCTATGACAGTTACGAGCAGTACTTC

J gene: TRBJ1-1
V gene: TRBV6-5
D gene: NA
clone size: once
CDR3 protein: CASSYSRHRAVEAFF
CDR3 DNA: TGTGCCAGCAGTTACTCGAGGCACAGGGCGGTTGAAGCTTTCTTT

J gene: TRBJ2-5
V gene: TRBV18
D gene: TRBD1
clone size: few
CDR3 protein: CASSRQGETQYF
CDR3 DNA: TGTGCCAGCTCACGACAGGGAGAGACCCAGTACTTC

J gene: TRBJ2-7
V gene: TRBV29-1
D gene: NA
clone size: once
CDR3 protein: CSVGPRSYEQYF
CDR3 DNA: TGCAGCGTCGGACCTCGATCCTACGAGCAGTACTTC

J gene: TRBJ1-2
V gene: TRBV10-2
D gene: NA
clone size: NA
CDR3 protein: CASRGINYGYTF
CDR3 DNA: TGCGCCAGCAGGGGTATTAACTATGGCTACACCTTC

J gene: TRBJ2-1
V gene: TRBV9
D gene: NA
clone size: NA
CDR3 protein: CASSPLGGTPYNEQFF
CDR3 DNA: TGTGCCAGCAGCCCCCTTGGGGGGACTCCCTACAATGAGCAGTTCTTC

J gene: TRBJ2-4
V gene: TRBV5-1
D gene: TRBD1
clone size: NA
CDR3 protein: CASSTWTGEGKNIQYF
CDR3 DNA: TGCGCCAGCAGCACCTGGACAGGGGAAGGCAAAAACATTCAGTACTTC

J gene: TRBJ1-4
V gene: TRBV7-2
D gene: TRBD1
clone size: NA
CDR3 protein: CASSPRGQGTEKLFF
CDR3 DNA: TGTGCCAGCAGCCCCCGAGGACAGGGTACCGAAAAACTGTTTTTT

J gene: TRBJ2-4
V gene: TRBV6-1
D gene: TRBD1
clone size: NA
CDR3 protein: CASSEFGTGVTNIQYF
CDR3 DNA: TGTGCCAGCAGTGAGTTTGGTACAGGGGTGACCAACATTCAGTACTTC

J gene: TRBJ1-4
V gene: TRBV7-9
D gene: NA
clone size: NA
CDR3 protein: CASSSAGAGPNEKLFF
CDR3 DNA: TGTGCCAGCAGCTCCGCTGGGGCAGGCCCTAATGAAAAACTGTTTTTT

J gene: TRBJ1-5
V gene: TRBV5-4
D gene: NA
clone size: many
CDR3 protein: CASSVWLSNQPQHF
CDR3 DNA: TGTGCCAGCTCGGTTTGGCTTAGCAATCAGCCCCAGCATTTT

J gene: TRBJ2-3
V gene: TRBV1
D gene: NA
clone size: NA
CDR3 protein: CTSTLPAGSTDTQYF
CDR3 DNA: TGCACCAGCACCCTCCCCGCGGGGTCGACAGATACGCAGTATTTT

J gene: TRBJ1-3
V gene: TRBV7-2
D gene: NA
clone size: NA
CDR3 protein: CASSSTQGNTIYF
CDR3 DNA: TGTGCCAGCAGCTCAACACAGGGAAACACCATATATTTT

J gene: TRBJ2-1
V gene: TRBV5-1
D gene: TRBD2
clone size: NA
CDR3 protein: CASSDPSGGDNEQFF
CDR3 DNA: TGCGCCAGCAGCGATCCTAGCGGGGGGGACAATGAGCAGTTCTTC

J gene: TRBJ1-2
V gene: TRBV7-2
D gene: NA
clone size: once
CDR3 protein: CASSLVRRGYTF
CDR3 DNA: TGTGCCAGCAGCTTAGTACGACGGGGCTACACCTTC

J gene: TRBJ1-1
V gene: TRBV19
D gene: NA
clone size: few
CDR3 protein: CASSIGSSMTEAFF
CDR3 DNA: TGTGCCAGTAGTATTGGCAGCTCTATGACTGAAGCTTTCTTT

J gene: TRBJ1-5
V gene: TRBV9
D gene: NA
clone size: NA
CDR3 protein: CASSVTGDQPQHF
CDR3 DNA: TGTGCCAGCAGCGTAACGGGGGATCAGCCCCAGCATTTT